This entry features one T cell receptor beta chain sequence. Its antigen is still unknown. Libraries were prepared by immunoSEQ multiplex PCR; TCRdb keeps only in-frame clonotypes and omits some of them. The repertoire holds some 87,000 clones, roughly 77% seen once, with 7.5% in the top ten. The time point: baseline, week 1 (first vaccination visit). This sample's treatment: pre-vaccination baseline after standard-of-care therapy. Newly diagnosed WHO grade 3 or 4 IDH1-mutant, ATRX-lost astrocytomas were identified in the donors. The record originates from a study of a mutant IDH1 vaccine in newly diagnosed glioma. The overall study: Most had both radiotherapy and temozolomide beforehand; others had only one. Study-level findings and limits: Pseudoprogression showed no apparent link to changes in top peripheral T cell clonotypes.

The CDR3 runs to 11 residues. CDR1 and CDR2 (germline): SEHNR, FQNEAQ (reference sequence). V was clipped by 4 bases and J by 9 bases, with 10 bases between them. The source was PBMCs, collected from a glioma patient treated with radiotherapy, temozolomide or both. The chain combines TRBV7-9 with TRBJ2-7; no reliable D call. This TCR came from a middle-aged man with glioma. The CDR3 nucleotides are TGTGCCAGCAGCTATGATCGGGCGCAGTACTTC. It is translated as CASSYDRAQYF.